This T cell receptor (beta chain) was documented in a study of T cell responses to AZD1222 COVID-19 vaccine. Germline loops: CDR1 SGHRS, CDR2 YFSETQ. V shed 4 bases, J shed 3 bases, and the junction held 10 bases outside the gene matches. The CDR3 is 16 amino acids. Second-dose groups at about 4 or about 12 weeks were pooled. Profiling relied on immunoSEQ multiplex PCR, and the TCRdb table lists in-frame clones only, not all of them. The sample has 100,000 or so clones, around 89% seen once. Study-level points and caveats: Females made up more of the donors, who were largely white British, and clonal diversity may have come out too low.

As to this clone: Antigen unknown.

The origin of this receptor is an adult who received the AZD1222 COVID-19 vaccine. This chain joins TRBV5-1 and TRBJ1-1; TRBD1 agrees at 9 bases. The material sequenced was peripheral blood, taken 28 days after the second AZD1222 dose. This CDR3 is CASSPGTGKKDTEAFF. The CDR3 DNA sequence: TGCGCCAGCAGCCCCGGGACAGGGAAAAAGGACACTGAAGCTTTCTTT.